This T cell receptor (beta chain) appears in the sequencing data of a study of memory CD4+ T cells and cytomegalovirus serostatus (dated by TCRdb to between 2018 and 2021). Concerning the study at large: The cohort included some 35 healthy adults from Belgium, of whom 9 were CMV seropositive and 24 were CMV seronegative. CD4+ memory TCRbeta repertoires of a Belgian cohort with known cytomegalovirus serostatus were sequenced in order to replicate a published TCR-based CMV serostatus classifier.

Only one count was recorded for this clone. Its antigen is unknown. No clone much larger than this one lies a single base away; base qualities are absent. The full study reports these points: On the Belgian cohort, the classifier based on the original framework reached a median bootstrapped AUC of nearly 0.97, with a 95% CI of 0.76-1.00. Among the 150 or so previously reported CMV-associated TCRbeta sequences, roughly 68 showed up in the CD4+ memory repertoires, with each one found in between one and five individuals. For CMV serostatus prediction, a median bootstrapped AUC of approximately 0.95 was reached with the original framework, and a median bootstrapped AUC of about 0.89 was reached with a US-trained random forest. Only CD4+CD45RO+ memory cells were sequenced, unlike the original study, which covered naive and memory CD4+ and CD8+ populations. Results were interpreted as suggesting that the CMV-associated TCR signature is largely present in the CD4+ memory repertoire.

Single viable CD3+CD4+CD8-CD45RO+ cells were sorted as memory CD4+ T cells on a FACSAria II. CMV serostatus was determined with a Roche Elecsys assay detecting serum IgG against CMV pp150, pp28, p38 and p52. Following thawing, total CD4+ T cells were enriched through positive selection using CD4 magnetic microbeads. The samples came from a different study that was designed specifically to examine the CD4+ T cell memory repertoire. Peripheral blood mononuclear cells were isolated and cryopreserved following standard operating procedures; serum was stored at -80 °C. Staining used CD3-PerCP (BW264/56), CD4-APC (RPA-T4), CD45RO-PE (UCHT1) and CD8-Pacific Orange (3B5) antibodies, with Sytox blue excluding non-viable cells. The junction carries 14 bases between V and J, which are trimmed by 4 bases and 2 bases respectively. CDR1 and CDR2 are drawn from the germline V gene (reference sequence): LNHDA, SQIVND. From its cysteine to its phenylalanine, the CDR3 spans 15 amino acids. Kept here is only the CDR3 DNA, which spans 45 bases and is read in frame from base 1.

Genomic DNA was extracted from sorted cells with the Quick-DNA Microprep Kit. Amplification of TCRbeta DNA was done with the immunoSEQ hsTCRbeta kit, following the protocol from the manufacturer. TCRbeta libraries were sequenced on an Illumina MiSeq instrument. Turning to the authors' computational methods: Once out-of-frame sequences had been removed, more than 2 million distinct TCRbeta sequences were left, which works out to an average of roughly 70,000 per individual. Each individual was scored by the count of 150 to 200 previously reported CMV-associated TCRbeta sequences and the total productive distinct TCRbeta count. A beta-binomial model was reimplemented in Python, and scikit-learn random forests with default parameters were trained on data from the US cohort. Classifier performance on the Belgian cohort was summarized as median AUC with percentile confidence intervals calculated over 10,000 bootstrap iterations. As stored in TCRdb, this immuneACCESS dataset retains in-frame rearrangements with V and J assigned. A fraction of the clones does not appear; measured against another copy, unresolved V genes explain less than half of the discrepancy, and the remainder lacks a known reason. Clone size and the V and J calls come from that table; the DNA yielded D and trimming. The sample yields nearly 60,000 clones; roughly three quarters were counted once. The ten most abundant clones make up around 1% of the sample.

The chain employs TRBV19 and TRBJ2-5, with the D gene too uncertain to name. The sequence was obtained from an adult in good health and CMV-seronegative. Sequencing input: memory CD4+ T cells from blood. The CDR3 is CASSTRTVSQETQYF. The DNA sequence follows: TGTGCCAGTAGTACGCGGACGGTTTCACAAGAGACCCAGTACTTC.